Listed here are 4 T cell receptor beta chains from one sample, sequenced in a study of blood T cell repertoires in COVID-19. Produced via immunoSEQ multiplex PCR; TCRdb's table is partial and in-frame only. The sample includes some 290,000 clones, approximately 82% seen only once; the top ten take 3.5% to 5.5%. Material for sequencing was peripheral blood. These receptors all stem from a man between 60 and 70 years old who had recovered from COVID-19.

This chain links TRBV9 with TRBJ2-2, with TRBD1 matching over 10 bases. Germline assignment: CDR1 SGDLS and CDR2 YYNGEE. Trimming removed 3 bases from V and 6 bases from J; junction bases left unmatched: 5. The CDR3 totals 15 residues. The CDR3: CASSARTGGSGELFF. CDR3 DNA sequence: TGTGCCAGCAGCGCCCGGACAGGGGGATCCGGGGAGCTGTTTTTT.

This rearrangement joins TRBV3-1 (or the pseudogene TRBV3-2) to TRBJ2-1; 8 nucleotides line up with TRBD1. The CDR3 is 16 amino acids. Germline assignment: CDR1 LGHDT and CDR2 YNNKEL (reference sequence). V trimming: 7 bases; J trimming: 0 bases; junction bases outside the gene matches: 8. The DNA for the CDR3 is TGTGCCAGCACCCCCAACAGGGGGTTCTCCTACAATGAGCAGTTCTTC. Translated: CASTPNRGFSYNEQFF.

This clone turned up a few times. This chain joins TRBV12-3 or TRBV12-4 and TRBJ2-7; 8 positions agree with TRBD2. The CDR3 contains 13 residues. The trim removed 6 bases at V and 3 bases at J, leaving 4 bases unmatched. The CDR3 protein is CASRPGTSYEQYF. DNA for the CDR3: TGTGCCAGCAGACCCGGGACTAGCTACGAGCAGTACTTC.

This chain joins TRBV6-5 and TRBJ1-2; D might be TRBD1 (5 bases). V was trimmed by 6 bases and J by 1 base, leaving 6 bases between them. The germline gives CDR1 MNHEY, CDR2 SVGAGI. The CDR3 runs to 12 residues. The chain's CDR3 is CASRGDNYGYTF. The CDR3 DNA reads TGTGCCAGCAGAGGGGATAACTATGGCTACACCTTC.